The clone carrying this T cell receptor beta chain was recorded at least ten times. The data originate from a study of Graves' ophthalmopathy and Graves' hyperthyroidism. As for the study in general: Peripheral blood was gathered at the point of initial diagnosis, before any treatment started.

Using RNA transcripts, the TCR beta CDR3 regions were amplified. First-round RT-PCR relied on HTBI primers, and a second-round multiplex PCR came next. Via MiXCR, TCRdb re-called the multiplex PCR reads, giving one row per CDR3 protein. The sample yields around 170,000 distinct CDR3 sequences, under 40% seen once. The germline CDR1 and CDR2 sequences are SQVTM and ANQGSEA. The CDR3 has 13 amino acids. V was shortened by 5 bases and J by 1 base, with 9 bases between the two germline ends. Fresh peripheral blood (approximately 10 ml) yielded the PBMCs. The TCR originated in a woman aged 40 to 50 with Graves' ophthalmopathy. This chain links TRBV29-1 with TRBJ1-5; unclear D gene. Sample: peripheral blood. The CDR3 bases are TGCAGCGTTCGTGAGCAGAGCAATCAGCCCCAGCATTTT. This sequence encodes CSVREQSNQPQHF.